This T cell receptor beta chain was documented in a study of Graves' ophthalmopathy and Graves' hyperthyroidism. Sampling approximately 11 ml of fresh peripheral blood provided the PBMCs. The sample holds many counts of this clonotype. What it binds is not known. Germline-derived CDR1 and CDR2 are SGHVS and FNYEAQ. Trimming at V came to 1 base and at J to 2 bases, leaving 8 bases not matched to a gene. CDR3 length: 17 amino acids. As the template, RNA transcripts were used to amplify TCR beta CDR3 regions. The library came from an HTBI-primed first-round RT-PCR and a second-round multiplex PCR. TCRdb itself ran the multiplex PCR reads through MiXCR, one entry per CDR3 protein. The sample lists 150,000 to 200,000 distinct CDR3 sequences; roughly two fifths were seen once. The study, taken as a whole, reports: This model predicted ophthalmopathy progression (sensitivity 70% to 71%, specificity around 72%).

This sequence originates from a man under 40 with Graves' ophthalmopathy. The gene calls are TRBV7-6 and TRBJ2-7, with TRBD2 identical over 10 bases. Sequences were obtained from peripheral blood. CDR3 sequence: CASSLGLAGAAAYEQYF. Here the CDR3 DNA reads TGTGCCAGCAGCTTAGGCCTAGCGGGAGCGGCCGCCTACGAGCAGTACTTC.